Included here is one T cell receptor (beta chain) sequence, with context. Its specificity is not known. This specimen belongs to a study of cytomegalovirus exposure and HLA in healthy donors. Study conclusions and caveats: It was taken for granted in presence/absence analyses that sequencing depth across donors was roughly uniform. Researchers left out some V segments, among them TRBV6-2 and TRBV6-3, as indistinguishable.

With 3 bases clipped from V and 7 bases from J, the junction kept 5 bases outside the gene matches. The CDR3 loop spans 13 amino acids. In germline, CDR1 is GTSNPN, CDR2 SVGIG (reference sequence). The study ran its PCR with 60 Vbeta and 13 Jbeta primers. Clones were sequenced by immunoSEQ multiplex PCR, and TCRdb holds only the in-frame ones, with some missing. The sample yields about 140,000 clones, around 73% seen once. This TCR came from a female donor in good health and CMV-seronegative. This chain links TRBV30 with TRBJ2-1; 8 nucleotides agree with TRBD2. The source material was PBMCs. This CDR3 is CAWSGREGNEQFF. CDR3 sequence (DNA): TGTGCCTGGAGCGGGAGGGAGGGTAATGAGCAGTTCTTC.